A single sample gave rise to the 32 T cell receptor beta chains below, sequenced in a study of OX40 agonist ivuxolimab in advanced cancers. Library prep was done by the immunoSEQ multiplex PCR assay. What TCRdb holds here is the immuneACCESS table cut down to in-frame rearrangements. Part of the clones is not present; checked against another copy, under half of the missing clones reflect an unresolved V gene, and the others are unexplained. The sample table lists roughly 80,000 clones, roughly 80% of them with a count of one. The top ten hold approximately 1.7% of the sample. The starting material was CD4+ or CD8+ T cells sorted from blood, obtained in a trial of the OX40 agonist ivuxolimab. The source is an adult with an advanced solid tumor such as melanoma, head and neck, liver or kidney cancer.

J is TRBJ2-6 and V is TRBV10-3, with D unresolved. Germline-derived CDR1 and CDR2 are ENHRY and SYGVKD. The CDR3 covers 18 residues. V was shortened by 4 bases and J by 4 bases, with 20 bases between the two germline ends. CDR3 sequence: CAISVFGQERWGANVLTF. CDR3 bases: TGTGCCATCAGTGTTTTCGGGCAGGAGAGATGGGGGGCCAACGTCCTGACTTTC.

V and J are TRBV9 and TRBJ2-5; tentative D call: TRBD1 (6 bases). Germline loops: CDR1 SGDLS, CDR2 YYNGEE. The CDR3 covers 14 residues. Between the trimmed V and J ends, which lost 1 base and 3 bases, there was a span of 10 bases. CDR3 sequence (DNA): TGTGCCAGCAGCGTAAGGGCAGGGGAAGAGACCCAGTACTTC. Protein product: CASSVRAGEETQYF.

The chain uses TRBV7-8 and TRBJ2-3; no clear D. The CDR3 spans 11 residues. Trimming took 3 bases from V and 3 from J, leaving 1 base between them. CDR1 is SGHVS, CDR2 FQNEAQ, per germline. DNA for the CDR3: TGTGCCAGCAGCTTTACAGATACGCAGTATTTT. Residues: CASSFTDTQYF.

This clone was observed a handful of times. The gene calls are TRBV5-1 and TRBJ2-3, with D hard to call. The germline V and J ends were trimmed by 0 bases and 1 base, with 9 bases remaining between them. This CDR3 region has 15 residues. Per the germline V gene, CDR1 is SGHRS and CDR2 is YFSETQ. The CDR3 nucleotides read TGCGCCAGCAGCTTGGGGTCCACTGGCACAGATACGCAGTATTTT. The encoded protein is CASSLGSTGTDTQYF. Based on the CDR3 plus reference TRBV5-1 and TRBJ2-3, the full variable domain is KAGVTQTPRYLIKTRGQQVTLSCSPISGHRSVSWYQQTPGQGLQFLFEYFSETQRNKGNFPGRFSGRQFSNSRSEMNVSTLELGDSALYLCASSLGSTGTDTQYFGPGTRLTVL.

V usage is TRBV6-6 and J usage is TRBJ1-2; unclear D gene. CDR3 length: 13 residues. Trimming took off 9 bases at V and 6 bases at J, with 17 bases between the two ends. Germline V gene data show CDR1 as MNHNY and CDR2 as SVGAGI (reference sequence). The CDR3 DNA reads TGTGCCAGTAGAGATAAAAAAAAGGATGGCTACACCTTC. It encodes CASRDKKKDGYTF.

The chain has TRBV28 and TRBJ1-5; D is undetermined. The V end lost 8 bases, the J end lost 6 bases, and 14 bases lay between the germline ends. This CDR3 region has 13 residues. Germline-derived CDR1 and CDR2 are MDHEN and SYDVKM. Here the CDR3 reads CASGLHPGQPQHF. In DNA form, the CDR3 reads TGTGCCAGCGGACTGCACCCCGGTCAGCCCCAGCATTTT.

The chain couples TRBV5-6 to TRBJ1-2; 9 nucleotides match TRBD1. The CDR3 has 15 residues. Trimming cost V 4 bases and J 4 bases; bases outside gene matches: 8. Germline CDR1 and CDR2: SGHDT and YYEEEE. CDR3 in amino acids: CASSVRRTGVYGYTF. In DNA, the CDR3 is TGTGCCAGCAGCGTCCGGCGGACAGGGGTCTATGGCTACACCTTC. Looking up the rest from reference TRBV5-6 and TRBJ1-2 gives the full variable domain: DAGVTQSPTHLIKTRGQQVTLRCSPKSGHDTVSWYQQALGQGPQFIFQYYEEEERQRGNFPDRFSGHQFPNYSSELNVNALLLGDSALYLCASSVRRTGVYGYTFGSGTRLTVV.

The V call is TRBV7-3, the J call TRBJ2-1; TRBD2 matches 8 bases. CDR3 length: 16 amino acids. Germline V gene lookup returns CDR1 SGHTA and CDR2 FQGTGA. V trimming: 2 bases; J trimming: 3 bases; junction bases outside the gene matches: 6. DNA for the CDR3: TGTGCCAGCAGCTTAGATCCCCGGGGGGGCTACAATGAGCAGTTCTTC. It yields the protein CASSLDPRGGYNEQFF.

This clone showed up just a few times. The chain's CDR3 is CASRRPQPPNTEAFF. The CDR3 DNA reads TGTGCCAGCAGGAGACCGCAGCCTCCGAACACTGAAGCTTTCTTT. The rearrangement joins TRBV6-1 to TRBJ1-1, with no clear D. Trimming cost V 6 bases and J 1 base, with 15 bases left between them. This CDR3 has 15 amino acids. The germline gives CDR1 MNHNS, CDR2 SASEGT.

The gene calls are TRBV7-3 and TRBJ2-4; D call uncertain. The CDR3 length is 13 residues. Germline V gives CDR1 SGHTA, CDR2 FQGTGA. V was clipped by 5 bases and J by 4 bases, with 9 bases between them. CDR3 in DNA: TGTGCCAGCAGCGACCCTTCGAAAAACATTCAGTACTTC. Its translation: CASSDPSKNIQYF.

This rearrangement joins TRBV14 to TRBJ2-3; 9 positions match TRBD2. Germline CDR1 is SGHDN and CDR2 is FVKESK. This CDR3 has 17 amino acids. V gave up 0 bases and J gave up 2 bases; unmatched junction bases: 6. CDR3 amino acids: CASSQEGLAWDTDTQYF. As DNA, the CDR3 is TGTGCCAGCAGCCAAGAGGGACTAGCTTGGGACACAGATACGCAGTATTTT.

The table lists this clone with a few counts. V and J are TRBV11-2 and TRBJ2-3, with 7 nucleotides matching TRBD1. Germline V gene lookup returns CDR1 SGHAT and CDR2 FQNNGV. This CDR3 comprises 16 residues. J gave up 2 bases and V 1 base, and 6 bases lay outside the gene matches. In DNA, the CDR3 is TGTGCCAGCAGCTTAGCAGGGGGACCTACCACAGATACGCAGTATTTT. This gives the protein CASSLAGGPTTDTQYF.

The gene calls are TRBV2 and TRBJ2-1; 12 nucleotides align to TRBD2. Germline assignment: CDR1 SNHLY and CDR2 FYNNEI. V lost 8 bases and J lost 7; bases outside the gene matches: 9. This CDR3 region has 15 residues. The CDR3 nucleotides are TGTGCCAGCGAGATTGGACTAGCGGGGTTAAATGAGCAGTTCTTC. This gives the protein CASEIGLAGLNEQFF.

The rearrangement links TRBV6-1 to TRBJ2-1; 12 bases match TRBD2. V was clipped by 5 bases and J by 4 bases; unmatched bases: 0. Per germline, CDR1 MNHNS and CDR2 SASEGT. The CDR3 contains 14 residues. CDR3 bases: TGTGCCAGCAGTACTAGCGGGGGGTACAATGAGCAGTTCTTC. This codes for CASSTSGGYNEQFF.

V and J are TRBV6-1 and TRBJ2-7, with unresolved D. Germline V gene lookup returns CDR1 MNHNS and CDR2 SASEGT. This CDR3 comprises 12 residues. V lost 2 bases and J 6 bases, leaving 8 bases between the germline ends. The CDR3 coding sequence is TGTGCCAGCAGTGAAATACAGTTCGAGCAGTACTTC. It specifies CASSEIQFEQYF.

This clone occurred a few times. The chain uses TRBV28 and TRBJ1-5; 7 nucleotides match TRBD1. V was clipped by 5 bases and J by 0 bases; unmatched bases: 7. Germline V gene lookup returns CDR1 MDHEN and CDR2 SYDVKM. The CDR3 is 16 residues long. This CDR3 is CASSRDSPSSNQPQHF. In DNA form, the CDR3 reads TGTGCCAGCAGTCGGGACAGTCCTTCTAGCAATCAGCCCCAGCATTTT.

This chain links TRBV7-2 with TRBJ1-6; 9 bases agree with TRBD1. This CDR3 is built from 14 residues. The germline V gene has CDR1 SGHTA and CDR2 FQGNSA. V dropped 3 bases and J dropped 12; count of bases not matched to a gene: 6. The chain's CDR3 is CASSFYRGQLPLHF. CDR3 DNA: TGTGCCAGCAGCTTTTACAGGGGGCAATTACCCCTCCACTTT.

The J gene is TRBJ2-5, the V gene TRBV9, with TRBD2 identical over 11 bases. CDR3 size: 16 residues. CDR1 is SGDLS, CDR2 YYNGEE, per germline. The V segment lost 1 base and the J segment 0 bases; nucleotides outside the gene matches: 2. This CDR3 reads CASSVSSGRNQETQYF. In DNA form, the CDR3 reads TGTGCCAGCAGCGTATCTAGCGGGAGGAACCAAGAGACCCAGTACTTC.

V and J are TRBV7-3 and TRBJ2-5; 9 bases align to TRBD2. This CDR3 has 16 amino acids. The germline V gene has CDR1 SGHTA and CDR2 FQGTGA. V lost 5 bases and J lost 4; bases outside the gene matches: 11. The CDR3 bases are TGTGCCAGCAGCCCCAGGGGCGGGGGGGCCGGAGAGACCCAGTACTTC. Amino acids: CASSPRGGGAGETQYF.

The CDR3 sequence: CASSGDSYEQYF. The CDR3 region has the DNA TGTGCCAGCAGCGGCGACAGCTACGAGCAGTACTTC. The chain combines TRBV9 with TRBJ2-7; possibly TRBD1 for D (5 bases). There are 12 residues in the CDR3. With 3 bases removed from V and 3 bases from J, the gap between germline ends came to 7 bases. Looked up from germline, CDR1 is SGDLS and CDR2 is YYNGEE.

In nucleotides, the CDR3 is TGTGCCAGCAGCTCACAGGGTTCCTATAATTCACCCCTCCACTTT. As protein: CASSSQGSYNSPLHF. The V gene is TRBV7-9, the J gene TRBJ1-6, with a possible D match to TRBD1 (6 bases). Trimming stripped 4 bases from V and 1 base from J, with 8 bases between. This CDR3 comprises 15 residues. Germline values: CDR1 SEHNR, CDR2 FQNEAQ (reference sequence).

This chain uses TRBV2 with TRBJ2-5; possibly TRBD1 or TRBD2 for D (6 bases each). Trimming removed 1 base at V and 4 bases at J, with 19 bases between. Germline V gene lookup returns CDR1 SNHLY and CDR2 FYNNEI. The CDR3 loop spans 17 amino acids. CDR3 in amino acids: CASSEGWPLRGPETQYF. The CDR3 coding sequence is TGTGCCAGCAGTGAAGGCTGGCCCCTCCGGGGGCCAGAGACCCAGTACTTC.

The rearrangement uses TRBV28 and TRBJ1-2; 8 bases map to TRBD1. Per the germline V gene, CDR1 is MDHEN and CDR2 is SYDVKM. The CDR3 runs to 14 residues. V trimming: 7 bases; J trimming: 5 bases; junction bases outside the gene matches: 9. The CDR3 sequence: CASTLGTGGYGYTF. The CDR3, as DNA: TGTGCCAGCACCCTGGGTACAGGGGGGTATGGCTACACCTTC.

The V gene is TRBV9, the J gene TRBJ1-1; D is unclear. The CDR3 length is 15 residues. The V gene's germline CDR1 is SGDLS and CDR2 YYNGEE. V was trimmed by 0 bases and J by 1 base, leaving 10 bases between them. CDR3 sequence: CASSVAEGSNTEAFF. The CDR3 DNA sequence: TGTGCCAGCAGCGTAGCTGAGGGTTCGAACACTGAAGCTTTCTTT.

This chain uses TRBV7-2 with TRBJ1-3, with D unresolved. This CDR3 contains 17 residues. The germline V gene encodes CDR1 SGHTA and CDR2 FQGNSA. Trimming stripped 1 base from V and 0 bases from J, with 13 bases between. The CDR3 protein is CASSLETALSSGNTIYF. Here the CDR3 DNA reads TGTGCCAGCAGCTTAGAAACCGCTCTTAGCTCTGGAAACACCATATATTTT.

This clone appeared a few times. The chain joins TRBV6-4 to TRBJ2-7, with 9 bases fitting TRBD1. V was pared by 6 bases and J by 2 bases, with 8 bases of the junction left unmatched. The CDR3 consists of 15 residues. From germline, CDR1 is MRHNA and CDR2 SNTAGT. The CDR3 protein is CASRDSDRGPYEQYF. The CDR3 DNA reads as TGTGCCAGCAGAGATTCGGACAGGGGACCCTACGAGCAGTACTTC.

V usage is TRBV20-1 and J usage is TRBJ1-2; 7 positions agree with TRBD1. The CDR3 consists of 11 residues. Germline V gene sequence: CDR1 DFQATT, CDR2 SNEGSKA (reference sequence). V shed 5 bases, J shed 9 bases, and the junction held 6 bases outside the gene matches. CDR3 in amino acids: CSAGRTGSYTF. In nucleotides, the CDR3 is TGCAGTGCTGGCCGGACAGGAAGCTACACCTTC.

CDR3 bases: TGTGCCAGCAGCGTTACCCCAGAGTTCTACGAGCAGTACTTC. Its protein product is CASSVTPEFYEQYF. V and J are TRBV7-2 and TRBJ2-7; no clear D gene. The CDR3 runs 14 residues. Germline values: CDR1 SGHTA, CDR2 FQGNSA. Trimming cost V 5 bases and J 3 bases, with 14 bases left between them.

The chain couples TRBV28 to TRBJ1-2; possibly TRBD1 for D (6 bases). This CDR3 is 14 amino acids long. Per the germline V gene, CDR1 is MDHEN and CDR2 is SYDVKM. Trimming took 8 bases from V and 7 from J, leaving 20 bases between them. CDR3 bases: TGTGCCAGCGGACGAGCTACAGGGTTGGGTGGCTACACCTTC. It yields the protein CASGRATGLGGYTF.

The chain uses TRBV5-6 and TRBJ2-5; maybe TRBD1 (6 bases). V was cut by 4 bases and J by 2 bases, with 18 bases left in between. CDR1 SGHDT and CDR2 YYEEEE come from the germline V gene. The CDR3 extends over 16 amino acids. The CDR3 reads CASSHTGTLKQETQYF. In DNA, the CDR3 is TGTGCCAGCAGCCACACCGGGACACTCAAGCAAGAGACCCAGTACTTC.

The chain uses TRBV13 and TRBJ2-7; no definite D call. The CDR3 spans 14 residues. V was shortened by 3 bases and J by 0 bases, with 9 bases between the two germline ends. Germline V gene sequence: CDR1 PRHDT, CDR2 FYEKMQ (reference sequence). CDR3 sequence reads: CASSFRRHSYEQYF. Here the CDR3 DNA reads TGTGCCAGCAGCTTTAGACGGCACTCCTACGAGCAGTACTTC.

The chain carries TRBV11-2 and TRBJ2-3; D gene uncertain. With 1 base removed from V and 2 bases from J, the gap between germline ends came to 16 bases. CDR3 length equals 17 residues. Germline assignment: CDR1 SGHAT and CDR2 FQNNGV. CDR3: CASSLGSVWRSTDTQYF. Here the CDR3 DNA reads TGTGCCAGCAGCTTAGGTTCTGTATGGCGGTCCACAGATACGCAGTATTTT. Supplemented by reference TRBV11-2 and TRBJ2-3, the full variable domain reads EAGVAQSPRYKIIEKRQSVAFWCNPISGHATLYWYQQILGQGPKLLIQFQNNGVVDDSQLPKDRFSAERLKGVDSTLKIQPAKLEDSAVYLCASSLGSVWRSTDTQYFGPGTRLTVL.